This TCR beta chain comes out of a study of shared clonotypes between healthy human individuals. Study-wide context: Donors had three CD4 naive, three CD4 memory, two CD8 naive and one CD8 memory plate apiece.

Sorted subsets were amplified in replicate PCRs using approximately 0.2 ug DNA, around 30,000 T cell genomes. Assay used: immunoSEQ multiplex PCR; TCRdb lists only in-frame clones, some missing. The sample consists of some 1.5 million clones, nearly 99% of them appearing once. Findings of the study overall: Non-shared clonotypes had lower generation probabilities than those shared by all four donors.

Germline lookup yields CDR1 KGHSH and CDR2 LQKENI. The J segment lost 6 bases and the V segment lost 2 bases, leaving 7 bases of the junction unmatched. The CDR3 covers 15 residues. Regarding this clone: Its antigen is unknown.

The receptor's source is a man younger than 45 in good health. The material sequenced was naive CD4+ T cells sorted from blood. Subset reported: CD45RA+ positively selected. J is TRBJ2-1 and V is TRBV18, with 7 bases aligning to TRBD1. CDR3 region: CASSPRTGAGNEQFF. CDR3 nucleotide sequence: TGTGCCAGCTCACCAAGGACAGGTGCCGGCAATGAGCAGTTCTTC.